The 2 T cell receptor beta chains given below trace back to one sample, sequenced in a study of persistence of HIV-infected CD4 T cells. The immunoSEQ assay was version 4, run in survey mode. Profiling relied on immunoSEQ multiplex PCR, and the TCRdb table lists in-frame clones only, not all of them. The repertoire holds 35,000 to 55,000 clones, with about 87% as singletons. Their antigens remain unidentified. Anti-CD3/anti-CD28 beads served as a nonspecific positive control stimulus. CD4+ T cells upregulating both CD40 ligand and CD69 were sorted as responding cells. The sequenced sample was CD4+ T cells sorted from PBMCs after 18-hour stimulation, obtained from a patient who received antiretroviral therapy. The receptors originated from an adult woman with HIV who was CMV-seropositive.

The genes are TRBV5-1 and TRBJ2-1; TRBD2 matches 10 bases. V was clipped by 5 bases and J by 6 bases; unmatched bases: 8. This CDR3 is 15 amino acids long. Germline V gives CDR1 SGHRS, CDR2 YFSETQ. CDR3 amino acids: CASRLAGGRINEQFF. The CDR3 DNA follows: TGCGCCAGCAGATTAGCGGGGGGCCGGATCAATGAGCAGTTCTTC.

The V call is TRBV6-5, the J call TRBJ2-1, with 7 bases fitting TRBD2. Germline V lookup: CDR1 MNHEY, CDR2 SVGAGI. The J segment lost 2 bases and the V segment lost 6 bases, leaving 4 bases of the junction unmatched. This CDR3 is built from 14 residues. The CDR3 DNA sequence: TGTGCCAGCAGGTCGGGGGGACCCTACAATGAGCAGTTCTTC. Amino acids: CASRSGGPYNEQFF.